This T cell receptor beta chain was documented in a study of blood T cell repertoires in COVID-19. In the study overall: Spain, Italy and the United States supplied samples that represented acute and convalescent COVID-19. PBMCs, B-cell-depleted T cells, or T cells were the source of the cDNA or gDNA that made up the material.

Under the authors' procedure: Reference gene primer amplification in the assay estimated nucleated cell counts. Profiled with immunoSEQ multiplex PCR; TCRdb holds only in-frame clones, not every one. From that table come the V and J calls and clone size; the DNA was used to work out D and trimming. The repertoire includes roughly 82,000 clones, less than 95% of them detected once, and under 1.1% sits in the top ten. V dropped 2 bases and J dropped 4; count of bases not matched to a gene: 10. This CDR3 is 16 amino acids long. The germline V gene has CDR1 MDHEN and CDR2 SYDVKM. The receptor was isolated from a woman aged 45 to 65 in a cohort sampled during active COVID-19. The V call is TRBV28, the J call TRBJ2-7, with TRBD1 identical over 8 bases. The sample was peripheral blood. The CDR3 sequence: CASSLIGGQGKYEQYF. The CDR3 DNA follows: TGTGCCAGCAGTTTAATAGGAGGACAGGGAAAGTACGAGCAGTACTTC. The full variable domain, completed using reference TRBV28 and TRBJ2-7, is DVKVTQSSRYLVKRTGEKVFLECVQDMDHENMFWYRQDPGLGLRLIYFSYDVKMKEKGDIPEGYSVSREKKERFSLILESASTNQTSMYLCASSLIGGQGKYEQYFGPGTRLTVT.